What follows describes a single T cell receptor beta chain. What it binds is not known. The sample comes from a study of OX40 agonist ivuxolimab in advanced cancers. Study-level information: Patients in dose escalation had liver, melanoma, kidney or head and neck cancers. The study's findings and limits: Some of the nonresponding patients also showed low levels of normalized T-cell clonal expansion. In the 0.1 to 3.0 mg/kg range, CD4+ and CD8+ blood T cells had expanded clonally by week 6.

This table comes from immunoSEQ multiplex PCR, and its TCRdb copy is limited to in-frame clones, with some not included. The sample has 35,000 to 45,000 clones, over 75% seen once. Blood was sampled at baseline, cycle 4 day 1, and cycle 7 day 1. J lost 1 base, V lost 5 bases, and 0 bases had no gene match. CDR1 MDHEN and CDR2 SYDVKM come from the germline V gene. The CDR3 extends over 15 amino acids. The chain joins TRBV28 to TRBJ2-3; 13 nucleotides line up with TRBD2. The sample consisted of CD4+ or CD8+ T cells sorted from blood, taken in a trial of the OX40 agonist ivuxolimab. This receptor was taken from an adult with an advanced solid tumor such as melanoma, head and neck, liver or kidney cancer. The DNA for the CDR3 is TGTGCCAGCAGTACTAGCGGGAGGGGCACAGATACGCAGTATTTT. As protein: CASSTSGRGTDTQYF.